This T cell receptor (beta chain) was sequenced in a study of blood T cell repertoires in COVID-19. The table came from immunoSEQ multiplex PCR; TCRdb's copy has only in-frame clones and leaves some out. Among roughly 100,000 clones listed, about 76% were seen once. The CDR3 is 15 amino acids. The germline V gene has CDR1 SNHLY and CDR2 FYNNEI. Trimming removed 0 bases from V and 7 bases from J, with 15 bases in between. The chain is built from TRBV2 and TRBJ1-2, with D perhaps matching TRBD1 (5 bases). What was sequenced was peripheral blood. This clonotype originated in a woman in her 70s with acute or convalescent COVID-19. This CDR3 reads CASSEARGGISGYTF. The CDR3 coding sequence is TGTGCCAGCAGTGAAGCGCGGGGGGGGATCAGTGGCTACACCTTC.